This TCR beta chain was sequenced during a study of blood T cell repertoires in COVID-19. Study details: The cDNA or gDNA used as material had been derived from T cells, B-cell-depleted T cells, or PBMCs.

This clone has a single count. Assay used: immunoSEQ multiplex PCR; TCRdb lists only in-frame clones, some missing. The sample consists of about 23,000 clones, 80% to 95% of them appearing once. Germline-derived CDR1 and CDR2 are SGHRS and YFSETQ. The CDR3 has 13 residues. The V and J ends lost 4 bases and 6 bases respectively, with 14 bases between them. What was sequenced was peripheral blood. V is TRBV5-1 and J is TRBJ2-7; weak D call: TRBD2 (7 bases). This clonotype was obtained from a human donor in a cohort sampled during active COVID-19. CDR3 bases: TGCGCCAGCAGCGGGGGGGCAGAATTCGAGCAGTACTTC. Encoded protein: CASSGGAEFEQYF.